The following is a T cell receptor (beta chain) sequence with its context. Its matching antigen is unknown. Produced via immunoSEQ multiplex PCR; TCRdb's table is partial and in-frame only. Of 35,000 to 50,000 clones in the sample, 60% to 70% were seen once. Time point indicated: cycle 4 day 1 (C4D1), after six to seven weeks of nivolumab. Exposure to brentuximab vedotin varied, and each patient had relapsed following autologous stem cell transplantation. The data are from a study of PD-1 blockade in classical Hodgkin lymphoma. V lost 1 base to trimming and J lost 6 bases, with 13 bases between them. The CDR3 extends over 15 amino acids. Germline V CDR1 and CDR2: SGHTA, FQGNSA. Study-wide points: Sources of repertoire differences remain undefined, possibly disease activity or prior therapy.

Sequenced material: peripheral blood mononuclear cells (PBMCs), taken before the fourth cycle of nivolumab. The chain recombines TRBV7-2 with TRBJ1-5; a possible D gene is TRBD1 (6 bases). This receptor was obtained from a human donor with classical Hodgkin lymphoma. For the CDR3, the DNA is TGTGCCAGCAGCTTAGGCAGGGGCTTAGGTCAGCCCCAGCATTTT. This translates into CASSLGRGLGQPQHF.